This T cell receptor beta chain was retrieved from a study of blood T cell repertoires in COVID-19. Study details: COVID-19 samples collected from the United States, Italy and Spain covered acute and convalescent phases.

With 6 bases clipped from V and 0 bases from J, the junction kept 6 bases outside the gene matches. The germline CDR1 and CDR2 sequences are LNHDA and SQIVND (reference sequence). CDR3 size: 16 residues. Participant ages covered roughly 18 to 89 years across around 25 US areas. Clinical history as reported by participants underpinned cohort assignment. Per the original methods: For nucleated cells, counts were estimated from reference gene primer amplification. This table comes from immunoSEQ multiplex PCR, and its TCRdb copy is limited to in-frame clones, with some not included. V and J calls and clone size come straight from that table; D and trimming were deduced from the DNA. This sample has about 150,000 clones, with 75% to 90% found just once.

The chain recombines TRBV19 with TRBJ1-4, with 8 bases identical to TRBD1. The sequence came from a woman aged 40 to 50 who had been exposed to COVID-19. The sequenced sample consisted of PBMCs or T cells enriched from blood (not recorded which). CDR3 sequence reads: CASSWTGRSTNEKLFF. For the CDR3, the DNA is TGTGCCAGTAGCTGGACAGGGCGATCAACTAATGAAAAACTGTTTTTT.